This entry describes one T cell receptor beta chain. This sample was included in a study of blood T cell repertoires in COVID-19. Study summary: Samples representing acute and convalescent COVID-19 were sourced from the United States, Italy and Spain.

V lost 5 bases to trimming and J lost 0 bases; unmatched junction nucleotides: 4. The CDR3 is 14 residues long. Germline V gene lookup returns CDR1 WSHSY and CDR2 SAAADI. Generated by immunoSEQ multiplex PCR, the TCRdb table keeps only in-frame clones and is missing some. This repertoire shows 450,000 to 500,000 clones, 87% found once; its top ten account for 0.65% to 0.9%. The chain is built from TRBV10-2 and TRBJ2-7; 7 bases match TRBD1. Material: PBMCs or T cells enriched from blood (not recorded which). The source of this sequence is a woman aged 18 to 35 who had recovered from COVID-19. The CDR3 is CASSMTGSSYEQYF. The CDR3, as DNA: TGCGCCAGCAGTATGACAGGGTCCTCCTACGAGCAGTACTTC.